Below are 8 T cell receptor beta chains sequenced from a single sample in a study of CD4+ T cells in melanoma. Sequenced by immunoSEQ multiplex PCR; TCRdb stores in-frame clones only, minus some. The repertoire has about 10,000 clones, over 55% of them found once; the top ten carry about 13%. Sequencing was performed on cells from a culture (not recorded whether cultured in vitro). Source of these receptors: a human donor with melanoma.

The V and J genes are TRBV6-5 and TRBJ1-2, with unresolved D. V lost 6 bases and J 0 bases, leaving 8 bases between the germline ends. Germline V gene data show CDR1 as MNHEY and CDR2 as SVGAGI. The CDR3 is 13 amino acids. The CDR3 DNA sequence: TGTGCCAGCAGCTTTTTGGCTAACTATGGCTACACCTTC. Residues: CASSFLANYGYTF.

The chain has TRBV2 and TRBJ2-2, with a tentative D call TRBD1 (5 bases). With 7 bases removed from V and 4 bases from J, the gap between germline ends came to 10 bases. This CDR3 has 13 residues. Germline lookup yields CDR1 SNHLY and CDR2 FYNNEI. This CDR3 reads CASKMGRTGELFF. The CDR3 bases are TGTGCCAGCAAAATGGGGCGCACCGGGGAGCTGTTTTTT.

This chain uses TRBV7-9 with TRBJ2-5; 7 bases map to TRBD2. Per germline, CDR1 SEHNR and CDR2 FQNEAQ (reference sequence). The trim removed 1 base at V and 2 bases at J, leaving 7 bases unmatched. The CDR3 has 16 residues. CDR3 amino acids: CASSLVRWGGQETQYF. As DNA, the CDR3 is TGTGCCAGCAGCTTAGTACGGTGGGGGGGACAAGAGACCCAGTACTTC. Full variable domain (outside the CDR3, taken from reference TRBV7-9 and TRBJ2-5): DTGVSQNPRHKITKRGQNVTFRCDPISEHNRLYWYRQTLGQGPEFLTYFQNEAQLEKSRLLSDRFSAERPKGSFSTLEIQRTEQGDSAMYLCASSLVRWGGQETQYFGPGTRLLVL.

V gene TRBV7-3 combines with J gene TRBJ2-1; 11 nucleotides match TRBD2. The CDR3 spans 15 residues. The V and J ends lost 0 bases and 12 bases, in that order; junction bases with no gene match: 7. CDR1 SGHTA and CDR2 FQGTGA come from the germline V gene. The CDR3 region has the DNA TGTGCCAGCAGCTTAACGACTAGCGGGGTCCTAGGGCAGTTCTTC. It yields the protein CASSLTTSGVLGQFF.

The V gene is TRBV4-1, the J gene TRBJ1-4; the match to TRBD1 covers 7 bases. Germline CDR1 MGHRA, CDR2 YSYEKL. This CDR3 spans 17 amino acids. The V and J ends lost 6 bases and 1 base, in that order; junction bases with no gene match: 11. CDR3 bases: TGCGCCAGCAGTCTCCTCATCTACAGGGGAACTAATGAAAAACTGTTTTTT. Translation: CASSLLIYRGTNEKLFF.

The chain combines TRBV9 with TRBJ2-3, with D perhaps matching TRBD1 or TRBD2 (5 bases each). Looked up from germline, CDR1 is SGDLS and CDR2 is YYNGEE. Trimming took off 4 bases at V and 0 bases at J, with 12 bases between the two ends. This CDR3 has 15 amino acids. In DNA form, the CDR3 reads TGTGCCAGCAGCACCGGGACCTGGAGCACAGATACGCAGTATTTT. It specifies CASSTGTWSTDTQYF.

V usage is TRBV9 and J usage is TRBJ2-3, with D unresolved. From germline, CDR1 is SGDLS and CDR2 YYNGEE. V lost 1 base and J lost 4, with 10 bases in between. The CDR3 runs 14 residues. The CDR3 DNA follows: TGTGCCAGCAGCGTAATCTCAGGATCAGATACGCAGTATTTT. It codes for CASSVISGSDTQYF.

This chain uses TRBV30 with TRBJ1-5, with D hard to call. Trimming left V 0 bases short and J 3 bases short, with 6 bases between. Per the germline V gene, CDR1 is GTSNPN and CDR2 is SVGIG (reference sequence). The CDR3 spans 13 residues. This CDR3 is CAWSVYPNQPQHF. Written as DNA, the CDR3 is TGTGCCTGGAGTGTATACCCCAATCAGCCCCAGCATTTT.